This T cell receptor beta chain was retrieved from a study of molecular identifiers for immune sequencing clone quantification. Trimming took off 0 bases at V and 1 base at J, with 9 bases between the two ends. Germline V gives CDR1 SGHTA, CDR2 FQGTGA. The CDR3 extends over 15 amino acids. Using 10%, 30% or 50% RNA, naive CD8 libraries were derived from 20,000 to 1,000,000 sorted cells. TCRdb processed the PCR reads anew with MiXCR; each CDR3 protein has one entry. The sample lists some 320,000 distinct CDR3 sequences; roughly a quarter were seen once. This clonotype was recorded at least ten times. This TCR came from a human donor in good health. Some libraries in this study had Jurkat cell RNA spiked in. This chain connects TRBV7-3 to TRBJ1-1, with a possible D match to TRBD1 (5 bases). Sequencing input: naive CD8+ T cells from blood, with Jurkat cell RNA spiked in. Subset denoted: FACS-sorted CD8+CD4-CCR7+CD45RA+ naive T cells. The CDR3: CASSLTGGENTEAFF. CDR3 sequence (DNA): TGTGCCAGCAGCTTAACGGGGGGAGAGAACACTGAAGCTTTCTTT.